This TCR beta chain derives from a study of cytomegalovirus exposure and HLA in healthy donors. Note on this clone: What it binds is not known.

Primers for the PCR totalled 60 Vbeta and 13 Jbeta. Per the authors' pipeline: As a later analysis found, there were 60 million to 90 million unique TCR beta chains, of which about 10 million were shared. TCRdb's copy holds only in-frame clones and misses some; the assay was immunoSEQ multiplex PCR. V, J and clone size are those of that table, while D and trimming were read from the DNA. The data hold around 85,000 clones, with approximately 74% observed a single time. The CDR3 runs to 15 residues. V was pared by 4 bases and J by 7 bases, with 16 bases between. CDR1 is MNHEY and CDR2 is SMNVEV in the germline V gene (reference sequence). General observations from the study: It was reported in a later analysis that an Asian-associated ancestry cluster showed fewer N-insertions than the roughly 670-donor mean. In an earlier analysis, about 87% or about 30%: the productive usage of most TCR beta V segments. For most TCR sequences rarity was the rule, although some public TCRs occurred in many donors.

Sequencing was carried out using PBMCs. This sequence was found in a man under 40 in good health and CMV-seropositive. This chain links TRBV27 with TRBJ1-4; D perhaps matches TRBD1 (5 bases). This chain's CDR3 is CASSSGTLMSEKLFF. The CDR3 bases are TGTGCCAGCAGTTCCGGGACTTTAATGAGTGAAAAACTGTTTTTT. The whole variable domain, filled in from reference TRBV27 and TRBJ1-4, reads EAQVTQNPRYLITVTGKKLTVTCSQNMNHEYMSWYRQDPGLGLRQIYYSMNVEVTDKGDVPEGYKVSRKEKRNFPLILESPSPNQTSLYFCASSSGTLMSEKLFFGSGTQLSVL.